A selection of T cell receptor beta chains follows, all from one sample in a study of monozygotic twins with inflammatory bowel disease. Following a re-call of the 5' RACE reads, TCRdb has one entry per CDR3 protein and lacks DNA. The sample totals approximately 380,000 distinct CDR3 sequences. Sample: blood. The receptor source for this set is a human donor with ulcerative colitis or Crohn's disease, or a healthy co-twin of an affected twin (not recorded which). Each CDR3 is given with its conserved first and last residue.

v_gene	j_gene	CDR3aa
TRBV20-1	TRBJ2-5	CSATDRDRGTKTQYF
TRBV30	TRBJ2-3	CAWVASLTSTDTQYF
TRBV20-1	TRBJ1-5	CSASLYRDRGRPQSNQPQHF
TRBV10-2	TRBJ1-2	CASSEWTGRANYGYTF
TRBV4-2	TRBJ1-5	CASSLEGALVQPQHF
TRBV20-1	TRBJ1-5	CSARAVSGDQPQHF
TRBV30	TRBJ1-1	CAWSEGTHTEAFF
TRBV15	TRBJ2-1	CATSRDRGIVDEQFF
TRBV7-2	TRBJ1-1	CASSLVGGLNTEAFF
TRBV4-2	TRBJ2-1	CASSQTGGQNNEQFF
TRBV28	TRBJ2-1	CASSLGPGRKQFF
TRBV5-1	TRBJ2-3	CASSFRGMDTQYF
TRBV20-1	TRBJ2-7	CSARVPSSYEQYF
TRBV4-2	TRBJ2-3	CASSQEGRSTDTQYF
TRBV4-1	TRBJ2-1	CASSWGGGYNEQFF
TRBV7-3	TRBJ2-2	CASSWQGIMNTGELFF
TRBV4-3	TRBJ2-7	CASSQATGKYYEQYF
TRBV6-5	TRBJ2-7	CASSYLQGSLYEQYF
TRBV7-9	TRBJ2-7	CASSRPGLAGYEQYF
TRBV6-5	TRBJ2-1	CASVTGHNNEQFF
TRBV7-9	TRBJ2-7	CASSSAGSHHPYEQYF
TRBV11-2	TRBJ2-5	CASSLGQGGSQETQYF
TRBV4-3	TRBJ2-7	CASSHGLAGEVYEQYF
TRBV13	TRBJ2-7	CASSPFPRTSGDTYEQYF
TRBV10-2	TRBJ2-3	CASSTGPRGGTDTQYF
TRBV20-1	TRBJ1-1	CRARDFNKNTEAFF
TRBV3-1	TRBJ1-1	CASSQLGYAERAEAFF
TRBV28	TRBJ2-7	CASSFPQGARRF
TRBV7-6	TRBJ2-7	CASSLGQAVAYEQYF
TRBV6-5	TRBJ2-7	CASTPTGPYEQYF
TRBV7-9	TRBJ2-2	CAFGQGATGELFF
TRBV20-1	TRBJ2-2	CSASDLSVSTGELFF
TRBV5-6	TRBJ2-7	CASSLPSEISYEQYF
TRBV20-1	TRBJ2-7	CSARLSGSVEQYF
TRBV11-2	TRBJ1-6	CASSFASRSPLHF
TRBV30	TRBJ2-7	CAWSPLAYEQYF
TRBV7-2	TRBJ2-3	CASGRPDSLTDTQYF
TRBV12-3/TRBV12-4	TRBJ1-3	CASSFRGQISGNTIYF
TRBV7-2	TRBJ2-5	CASSLASGQETQYF
TRBV20-1	TRBJ1-1	CSARDSGQMNTEAFF
TRBV15	TRBJ2-7	CATSRDLPATYEQYF
TRBV9	TRBJ1-1	CASSSQQGGGTEAFF
TRBV7-9	TRBJ2-1	CASSPWDGERYNEQFF
TRBV18	TRBJ2-3	CASSPQGGGTADTQYF
TRBV12-3/TRBV12-4	TRBJ1-2	CASSLGLSNYGYTF